Many counts were recorded for the clone carrying this T cell receptor (beta chain). Antigen unknown. The read comes to an end 3 residues before the CDR3 does, leaving the germline J gene to fill in the end. The data originate from a study of T cell clonality in common variable immunodeficiency. Regarding the study as a whole: Shared TCRbeta clones were fewer between CVID subjects than controls.

Germline V gives CDR1 SGHDT, CDR2 YYEEEE. The CDR3 covers 14 residues. V was clipped by 1 base and J by 0 bases, with 8 bases between them. The repertoire was sequenced with immunoSEQ multiplex PCR; TCRdb's copy has only in-frame clones and lacks some. The sample presents roughly 28,000 clones, none singletons. Sequenced sample: peripheral blood mononuclear cells. This clonotype was sampled from a person aged 18 to 75 in good health. V usage is TRBV5-6 and J usage is TRBJ2-7; possibly TRBD2 for D (5 bases). The sequenced part of the CDR3 DNA is TGTGCCAGCAGCTTGAGGACTCTCTCCTACGAG. Protein product: CASSLRTLSYE. The CDR3 in its entirety is CASSLRTLSYEQYF.